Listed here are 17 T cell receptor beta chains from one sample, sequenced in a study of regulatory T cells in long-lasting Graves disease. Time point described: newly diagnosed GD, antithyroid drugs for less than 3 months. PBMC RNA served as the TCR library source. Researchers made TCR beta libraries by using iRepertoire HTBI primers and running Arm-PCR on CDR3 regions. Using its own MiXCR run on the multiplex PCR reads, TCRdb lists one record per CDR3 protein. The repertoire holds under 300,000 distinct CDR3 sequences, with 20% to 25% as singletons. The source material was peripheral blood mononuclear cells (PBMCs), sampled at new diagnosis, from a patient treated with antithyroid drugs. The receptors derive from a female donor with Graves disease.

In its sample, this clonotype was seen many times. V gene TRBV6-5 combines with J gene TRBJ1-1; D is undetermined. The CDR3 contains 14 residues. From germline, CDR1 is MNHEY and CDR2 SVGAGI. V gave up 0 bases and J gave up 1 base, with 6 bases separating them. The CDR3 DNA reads TGTGCCAGCAGTTACTCGATGTCGAACACTGAAGCTTTCTTT. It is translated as CASSYSMSNTEAFF.

The CDR3 DNA reads as TGTGCCAGCAGCTTAGATTTGGCACAGGCGGGAAACACCATATATTTT. This codes for CASSLDLAQAGNTIYF. This chain uses TRBV11-2 with TRBJ1-3; TRBD1 is a possible D gene (5 bases). The V gene's germline CDR1 is SGHAT and CDR2 FQNNGV. This CDR3 comprises 16 residues. With 0 bases removed from V and 4 bases from J, the gap between germline ends came to 13 bases.

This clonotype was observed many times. The CDR3 loop is CSAPRGETQYF. In DNA form, the CDR3 reads TGCAGCGCCCCCAGGGGAGAGACCCAGTACTTC. V gene TRBV20-1 combines with J gene TRBJ2-5, with D possibly being TRBD1 (6 bases). The CDR3 consists of 11 residues. CDR1 and CDR2 from the germline V gene are DFQATT and SNEGSKA (reference sequence).

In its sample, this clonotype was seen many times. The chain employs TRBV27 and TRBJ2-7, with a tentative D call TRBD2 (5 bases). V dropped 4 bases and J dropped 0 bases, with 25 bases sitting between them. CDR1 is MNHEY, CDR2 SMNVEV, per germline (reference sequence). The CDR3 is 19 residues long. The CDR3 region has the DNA TGTGCCAGCAGTTCGATATCCCTCCTAGGAGGTCCGAGCTCCTACGAGCAGTACTTC. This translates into CASSSISLLGGPSSYEQYF.

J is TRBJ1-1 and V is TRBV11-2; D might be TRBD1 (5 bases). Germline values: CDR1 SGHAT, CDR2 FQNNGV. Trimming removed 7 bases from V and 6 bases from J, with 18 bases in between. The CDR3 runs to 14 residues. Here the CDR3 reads CASKFGGGFAEAFF. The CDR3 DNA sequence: TGTGCCAGCAAATTCGGTGGGGGTTTCGCTGAAGCTTTCTTT.

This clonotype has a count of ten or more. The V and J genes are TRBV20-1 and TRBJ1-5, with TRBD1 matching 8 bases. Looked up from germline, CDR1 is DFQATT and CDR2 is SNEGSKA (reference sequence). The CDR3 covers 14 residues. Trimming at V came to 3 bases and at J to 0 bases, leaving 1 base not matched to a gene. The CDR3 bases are TGCAGTGCTAGGGGACAGGTTAGCAATCAGCCCCAGCATTTT. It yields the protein CSARGQVSNQPQHF.

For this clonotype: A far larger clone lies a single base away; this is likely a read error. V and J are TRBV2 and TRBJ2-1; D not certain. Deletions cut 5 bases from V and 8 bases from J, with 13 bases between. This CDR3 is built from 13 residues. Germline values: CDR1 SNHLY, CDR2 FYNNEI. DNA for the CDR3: TGTGCCAGCAGTTCGCGGTCCGACTATGAGCAGTTCTTC. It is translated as CASSSRSDYEQFF.

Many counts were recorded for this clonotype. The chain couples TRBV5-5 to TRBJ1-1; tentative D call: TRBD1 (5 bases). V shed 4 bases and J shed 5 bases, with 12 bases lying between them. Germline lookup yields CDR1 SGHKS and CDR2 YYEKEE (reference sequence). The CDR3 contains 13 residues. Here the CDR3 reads CASSPAGRTEAFF. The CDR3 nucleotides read TGTGCCAGCAGCCCGGCGGGACGGACTGAAGCTTTCTTT. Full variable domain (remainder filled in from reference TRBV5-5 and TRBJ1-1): DAGVTQSPTHLIKTRGQQVTLRCSPISGHKSVSWYQQVLGQGPQFIFQYYEKEERGRGNFPDRFSARQFPNYSSELNVNALLLGDSALYLCASSPAGRTEAFFGQGTRLTVV.

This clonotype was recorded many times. The CDR3 sequence: CASSYSIAGTGELFF. For the CDR3, the DNA is TGTGCCAGCAGTTACTCGATTGCGGGCACCGGGGAGCTGTTTTTT. This chain connects TRBV6-5 to TRBJ2-2; tentatively, D is TRBD2 (5 bases). The CDR3 is made up of 15 amino acids. The V end was cut by 0 bases, the J end by 4 bases, with 9 bases between. The germline V gene encodes CDR1 MNHEY and CDR2 SVGAGI.

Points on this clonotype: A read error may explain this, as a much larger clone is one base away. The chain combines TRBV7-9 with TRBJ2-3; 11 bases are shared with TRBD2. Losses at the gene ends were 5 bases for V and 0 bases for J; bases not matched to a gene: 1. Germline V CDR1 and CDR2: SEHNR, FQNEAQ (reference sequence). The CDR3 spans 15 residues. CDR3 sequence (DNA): TGTGCCAGCAGCCGACTAGCGGGGAGCACAGATACGCAGTATTTT. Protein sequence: CASSRLAGSTDTQYF.

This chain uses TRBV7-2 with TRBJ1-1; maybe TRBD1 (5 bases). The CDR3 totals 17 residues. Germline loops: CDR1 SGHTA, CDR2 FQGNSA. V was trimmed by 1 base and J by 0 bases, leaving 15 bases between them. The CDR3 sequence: CASSLVGTIEMNTEAFF. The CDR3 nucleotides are TGTGCCAGCAGCTTAGTGGGGACGATCGAAATGAACACTGAAGCTTTCTTT.

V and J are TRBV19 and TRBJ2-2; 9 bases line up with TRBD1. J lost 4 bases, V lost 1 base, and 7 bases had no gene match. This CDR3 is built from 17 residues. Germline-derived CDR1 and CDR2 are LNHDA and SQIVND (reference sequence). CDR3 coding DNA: TGTGCCAGTAGTATAGGTCCGGGACAGGGCGGCACCGGGGAGCTGTTTTTT. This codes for CASSIGPGQGGTGELFF. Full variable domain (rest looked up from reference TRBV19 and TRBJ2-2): DGGITQSPKYLFRKEGQNVTLSCEQNLNHDAMYWYRQDPGQGLRLIYYSQIVNDFQKGDIAEGYSVSREKKESFPLTVTSAQKNPTAFYLCASSIGPGQGGTGELFFGEGSRLTVL.

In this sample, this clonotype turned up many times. CDR3 loop: CASSRGQDKETQYF. CDR3 bases: TGTGCCAGTAGTAGGGGACAGGACAAAGAGACCCAGTACTTC. The chain employs TRBV19 and TRBJ2-5, with 8 bases matching TRBD1. V was clipped by 4 bases and J by 3 bases; unmatched bases: 4. The CDR3 sequence is 14 residues long. Looked up from germline, CDR1 is LNHDA and CDR2 is SQIVND (reference sequence).

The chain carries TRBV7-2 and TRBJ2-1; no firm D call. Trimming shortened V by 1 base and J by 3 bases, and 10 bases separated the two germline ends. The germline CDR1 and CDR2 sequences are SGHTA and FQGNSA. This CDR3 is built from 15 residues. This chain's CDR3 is CASSLVYGSYNEQFF. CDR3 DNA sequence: TGTGCCAGCAGCTTAGTTTACGGCAGCTACAATGAGCAGTTCTTC.

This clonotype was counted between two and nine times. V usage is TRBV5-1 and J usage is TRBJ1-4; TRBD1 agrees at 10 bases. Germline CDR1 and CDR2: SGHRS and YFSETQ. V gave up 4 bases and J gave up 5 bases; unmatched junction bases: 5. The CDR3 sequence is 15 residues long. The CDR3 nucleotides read TGCGCCAGCAGCATACAGGGACAGGGGAATGAAAAACTGTTTTTT. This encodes CASSIQGQGNEKLFF.

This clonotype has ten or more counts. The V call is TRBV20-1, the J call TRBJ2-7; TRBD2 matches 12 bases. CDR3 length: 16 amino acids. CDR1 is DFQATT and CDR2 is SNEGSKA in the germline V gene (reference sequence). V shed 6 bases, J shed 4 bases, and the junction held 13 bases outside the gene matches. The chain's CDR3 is CSAAGTSGLQGYEQYF. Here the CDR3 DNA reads TGCAGTGCAGCCGGGACTAGCGGGCTTCAAGGATACGAGCAGTACTTC.

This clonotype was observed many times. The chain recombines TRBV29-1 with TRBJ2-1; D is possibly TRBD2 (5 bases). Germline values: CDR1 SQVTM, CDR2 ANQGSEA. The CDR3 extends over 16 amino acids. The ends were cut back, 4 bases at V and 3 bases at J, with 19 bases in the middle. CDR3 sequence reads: CSVVGSDPGDYNEQFF. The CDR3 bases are TGCAGCGTTGTAGGGAGTGACCCTGGTGACTACAATGAGCAGTTCTTC.